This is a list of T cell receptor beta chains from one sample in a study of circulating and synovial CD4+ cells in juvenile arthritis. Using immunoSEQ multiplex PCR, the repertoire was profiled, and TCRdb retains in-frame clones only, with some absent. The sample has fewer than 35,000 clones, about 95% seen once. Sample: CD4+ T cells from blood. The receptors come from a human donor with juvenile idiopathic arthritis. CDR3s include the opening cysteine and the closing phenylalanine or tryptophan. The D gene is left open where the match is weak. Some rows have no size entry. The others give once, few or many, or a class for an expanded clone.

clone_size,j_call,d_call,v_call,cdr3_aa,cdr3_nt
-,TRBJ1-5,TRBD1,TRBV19,CASRQSGGREQPQHF,TGTGCCAGTAGACAATCAGGGGGCAGGGAGCAGCCCCAGCATTTT
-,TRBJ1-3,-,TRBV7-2,CASSLVDYGNTIYF,TGTGCCAGCAGCTTAGTGGACTACGGAAACACCATATATTTT
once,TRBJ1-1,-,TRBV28,CASSPSLGGRNTEAFF,TGTGCCAGCAGCCCGAGCCTGGGAGGGAGGAACACTGAAGCTTTCTTT
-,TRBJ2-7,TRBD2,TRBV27,CASSSRLAGGSYEQYF,TGTGCCAGCAGTTCGAGACTAGCGGGGGGCTCTTACGAGCAGTACTTC
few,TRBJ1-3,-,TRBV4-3,CASSQDVGAGNTIYF,TGCGCCAGCAGCCAAGATGTGGGCGCCGGAAACACCATATATTTT
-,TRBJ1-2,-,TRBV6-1,CASSEKWDNLYGYTF,TGTGCCAGCAGTGAAAAGTGGGACAATCTCTATGGCTACACCTTC
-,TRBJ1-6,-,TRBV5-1,CASSLDTGLDSPLHF,TGCGCCAGCAGCTTAGATACAGGGTTAGATTCACCCCTCCACTTT
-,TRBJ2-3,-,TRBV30,CAWSGLNTQYF,TGTGCCTGGTCAGGGCTAAATACGCAGTATTTT
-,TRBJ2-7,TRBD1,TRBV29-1,CSVRDSLYEQYF,TGCAGCGTCCGGGACAGCCTCTACGAGCAGTACTTC
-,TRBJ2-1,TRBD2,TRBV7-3,CASSKRSLAGLNNEQFF,TGTGCCAGCAGTAAAAGGTCCCTAGCGGGACTAAACAATGAGCAGTTCTTC
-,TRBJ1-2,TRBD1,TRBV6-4,CASSGRAGGSNYGYTF,TGTGCCAGCAGTGGCCGCGCAGGGGGGTCTAACTATGGCTACACCTTC
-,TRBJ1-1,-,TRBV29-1,CSAKVGEVNTEAFF,TGCAGCGCAAAAGTGGGGGAGGTGAACACTGAAGCTTTCTTT
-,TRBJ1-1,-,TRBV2,CAIQGSMNTEAFF,TGTGCCATCCAGGGGTCGATGAACACTGAAGCTTTCTTT
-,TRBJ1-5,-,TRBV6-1,CASSGQVNQPQHF,TGTGCCAGCAGTGGGCAAGTCAATCAGCCCCAGCATTTT
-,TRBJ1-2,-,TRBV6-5,CATASWQFDGYTF,TGTGCCACAGCGAGTTGGCAGTTCGATGGCTACACCTTC
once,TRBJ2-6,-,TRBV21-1,CASSKENENPNVLTF,TGTGCCAGCAGCAAAGAAAACGAGAATCCCAACGTCCTGACTTTC
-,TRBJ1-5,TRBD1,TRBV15,CATSRQTGEGQPQHF,TGTGCCACCAGCAGGCAGACAGGGGAAGGACAGCCCCAGCATTTT
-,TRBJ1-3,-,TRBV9,CASSGSGSQVSGNTIYF,TGTGCCAGCAGCGGAAGCGGCAGCCAGGTCTCCGGAAACACCATATATTTT
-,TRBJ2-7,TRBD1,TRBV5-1,CASSLVGGMTGQPTYEQYF,TGCGCCAGCAGCTTGGTTGGGGGAATGACGGGACAGCCTACCTACGAGCAGTACTTC
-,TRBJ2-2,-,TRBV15,CATSSDRAGELFF,TGTGCCACCAGCAGCGACAGAGCGGGGGAGCTGTTTTTT
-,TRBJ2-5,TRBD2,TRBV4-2,CASSRRGSGSEETQYF,TGTGCCAGCAGCCGGAGGGGTAGCGGGAGCGAAGAGACCCAGTACTTC
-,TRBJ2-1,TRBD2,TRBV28,CATHLAGALGNEQFF,TGTGCCACCCACTTAGCGGGAGCATTAGGGAATGAGCAGTTCTTC
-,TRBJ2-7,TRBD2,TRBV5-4,CASSLGSSGGFYEQYF,TGTGCCAGCAGCTTAGGCTCTAGCGGGGGGTTCTACGAGCAGTACTTC
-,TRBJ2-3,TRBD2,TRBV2,CASSPGLAGGQYF,TGTGCCAGCAGTCCCGGACTAGCGGGGGGGCAGTATTTT
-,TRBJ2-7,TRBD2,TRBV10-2,CASSWTSWDREQYF,TGCGCCAGCAGTTGGACTAGCTGGGACCGCGAGCAGTACTTC
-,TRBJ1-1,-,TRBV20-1,CSAITGEAFF,TGCAGTGCAATTACAGGGGAAGCTTTCTTT
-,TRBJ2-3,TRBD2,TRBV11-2,CASSLAGVTDTQYF,TGTGCCAGCAGCCTGGCGGGGGTCACAGATACGCAGTATTTT
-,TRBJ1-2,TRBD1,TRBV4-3,CASSQLTGDYGYTF,TGCGCCAGCAGCCAACTTACAGGGGACTATGGCTACACCTTC
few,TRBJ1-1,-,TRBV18,CASSPISVNTEAFF,TGTGCCAGCTCACCGATTTCGGTGAACACTGAAGCTTTCTTT
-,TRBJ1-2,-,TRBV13,CASSFGPSSYGYTF,TGTGCCAGCAGCTTCGGTCCCTCATCTTATGGCTACACCTTC
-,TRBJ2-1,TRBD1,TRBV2,CASSPGQTYNEQFF,TGTGCCAGCAGTCCGGGACAGACTTACAATGAGCAGTTCTTC
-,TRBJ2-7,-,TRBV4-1,CASSQPGVTYEQYF,TGCGCCAGCAGCCAGCCGGGGGTCACCTACGAGCAGTACTTC
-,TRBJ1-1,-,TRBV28,CASSRIGRGLTEAFF,TGTGCCAGCAGTAGAATAGGGCGGGGGCTAACTGAAGCTTTCTTT
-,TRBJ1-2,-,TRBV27,CASSPIRQVFGYTF,TGTGCCAGCAGTCCCATACGACAGGTCTTCGGGTACACCTTC
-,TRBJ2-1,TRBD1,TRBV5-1,CASKAGTGYNEQFF,TGCGCCAGCAAAGCTGGGACAGGCTACAATGAGCAGTTCTTC
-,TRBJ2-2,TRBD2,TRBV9,CASSVVPTSGGELFF,TGTGCCAGCAGCGTAGTTCCGACTAGCGGCGGGGAGCTGTTTTTT